This T cell receptor beta chain was captured in a study of blood T cell repertoires in COVID-19. The overall study: COVID-19 samples, acute and convalescent, were from the United States, Italy and Spain. PBMCs, B-cell-depleted T cells, or T cells provided the cDNA or gDNA that made up the material.

The Seattle patients, enrolled during active infection, were followed longitudinally. Germline CDR1 is MNHNS and CDR2 is SASEGT. J lost 6 bases, V lost 1 base, and 6 bases had no gene match. The CDR3 has 15 amino acids. Original handling: Researchers report that nucleated cell counts were estimated from reference gene primer amplification. Profiling relied on immunoSEQ multiplex PCR, and the TCRdb table lists in-frame clones only, not all of them. The V and J calls and clone size come from that table; D and trimming were worked out from the DNA. Among some 450,000 clones listed, 88% were seen once. J is TRBJ2-1 and V is TRBV6-1, with TRBD1 matching over 7 bases. What was sequenced was peripheral blood. The sequence derives from a woman aged 50 to 65 with COVID-19, enrolled during active disease. CDR3 amino acids: CASSEDWDRTNEQFF. In nucleotides, the CDR3 is TGTGCCAGCAGTGAAGACTGGGACAGAACCAATGAGCAGTTCTTC.